A selection of T cell receptor beta chains follows, all from one sample in a study of cytomegalovirus exposure and HLA in healthy donors. Some clones are missing from TCRdb's copy, which holds only in-frame ones; the method was immunoSEQ multiplex PCR. The data show 110,000 or so clones, over 65% seen once. Sequencing used PBMCs. All receptors come from a female donor in good health and CMV-seronegative. The CDR3 runs from the conserved cysteine through the conserved F or W. The order of the fields is V gene, CDR3 length, D gene, J gene, clone size, CDR3 DNA, CDR3 protein. A D gene is named only where the DNA matches it firmly. Clone size is shown for a subset of rows, as once, few, many or a class of expanded clone.

V: TRBV5-1; length: 15; D: TRBD2; J: TRBJ2-5; size: NA; DNA: TGCGCCAGCAGCATCGGGACTAGGGGGGCAGAGACCCAGTACTTC; CDR3: CASSIGTRGAETQYF
V: TRBV9; length: 14; D: NA; J: TRBJ1-2; size: once; DNA: TGTGCCAGCAGCGGGAGCGACCCCACCCATGGCTACACCTTC; CDR3: CASSGSDPTHGYTF
V: TRBV18; length: 14; D: NA; J: TRBJ1-2; size: NA; DNA: TGTGCCAGCTCACCCACCCAGGGCTACGGTGGCTACACCTTC; CDR3: CASSPTQGYGGYTF
V: TRBV9; length: 15; D: NA; J: TRBJ2-7; size: NA; DNA: TGTGCCAGCGGCATCCGGCAGACTCCCCTTGACGAGCAGTACTTC; CDR3: CASGIRQTPLDEQYF
V: TRBV5-4; length: 14; D: TRBD1; J: TRBJ1-1; size: NA; DNA: TGTGCCAGCAGCCTGGACAGGGCGAAGGCTGAAGCTTTCTTT; CDR3: CASSLDRAKAEAFF
V: TRBV4-3; length: 15; D: TRBD2; J: TRBJ2-3; size: NA; DNA: TGCGCCAGCAGCCAAACAAGCGGGGTGGGGGATACGCAGTATTTT; CDR3: CASSQTSGVGDTQYF
V: TRBV7-6; length: 14; D: TRBD2; J: TRBJ2-1; size: NA; DNA: TGTGCCAGCAGCGGGACTAGCGGGGAGCATGAGCAGTTCTTC; CDR3: CASSGTSGEHEQFF
V: TRBV6-1; length: 15; D: NA; J: TRBJ1-3; size: NA; DNA: TGTGCCAGCAGCGCCCAGGCAAGTCCTGGAAACACCATATATTTT; CDR3: CASSAQASPGNTIYF
V: TRBV5-6; length: 14; D: NA; J: TRBJ1-1; size: NA; DNA: TGTGCCAGCAGCGACCAGGTGGAGAACACTGAAGCTTTCTTT; CDR3: CASSDQVENTEAFF
V: TRBV5-5; length: 13; D: NA; J: TRBJ1-1; size: NA; DNA: TGTGCCAGCAGCCTGGACACAGTCACTGAAGCTTTCTTT; CDR3: CASSLDTVTEAFF
V: TRBV27; length: 12; D: NA; J: TRBJ1-1; size: NA; DNA: TGTGCCAGCAGCCCAGGGAACACTGAAGCTTTCTTT; CDR3: CASSPGNTEAFF
V: TRBV4-2; length: 14; D: NA; J: TRBJ2-1; size: NA; DNA: TGTGCCAGCACCCCCCCGGGCTCCTACAATGAGCAGTTCTTC; CDR3: CASTPPGSYNEQFF
V: TRBV10-3; length: 13; D: NA; J: TRBJ1-3; size: NA; DNA: TGTGCCATCAGTGGGTCGTTGGGGACTCCCATATATTTT; CDR3: CAISGSLGTPIYF
V: TRBV29-1; length: 14; D: NA; J: TRBJ2-1; size: NA; DNA: TGCAGCTACAAGCTCGGGATTTCCTACAATGAGCAGTTCTTC; CDR3: CSYKLGISYNEQFF
V: TRBV29-1; length: 11; D: NA; J: TRBJ2-7; size: NA; DNA: TGCAGCGTTGGTAGCTCCTACGAGCAGTACTTC; CDR3: CSVGSSYEQYF
V: TRBV7-8; length: 18; D: TRBD2; J: TRBJ2-5; size: NA; DNA: TGTGCCAGCAGCGCCGGGACTAGCGGGGGGAGGTACCAAGAGACCCAGTACTTC; CDR3: CASSAGTSGGRYQETQYF
V: TRBV10-3; length: 14; D: NA; J: TRBJ1-5; size: NA; DNA: TGTGCCATCAGTGGAGGGGGGGGCGATCAGCCCCAGCATTTT; CDR3: CAISGGGGDQPQHF
V: TRBV5-5; length: 14; D: NA; J: TRBJ1-4; size: NA; DNA: TGTGCCAGCAGCTTCTCCGACAGTAATGAAAAACTGTTTTTT; CDR3: CASSFSDSNEKLFF
V: TRBV15; length: 15; D: NA; J: TRBJ1-4; size: NA; DNA: TGTGCCACCAGCAGAGACGGAGCAACTAATGAAAAACTGTTTTTT; CDR3: CATSRDGATNEKLFF
V: TRBV19; length: 19; D: TRBD2; J: TRBJ2-1; size: NA; DNA: TGTGCCAGTAGTCCCCCAGGTCAGCTAGCGGGGTCGGGGTACAATGAGCAGTTCTTC; CDR3: CASSPPGQLAGSGYNEQFF
V: TRBV4-3; length: 16; D: TRBD1; J: TRBJ2-2; size: few; DNA: TGCGCCAGCAGCCAAGTTTTAGGGACAGGGGCCGGGGAGCTGTTTTTT; CDR3: CASSQVLGTGAGELFF
V: TRBV6-1; length: 16; D: NA; J: TRBJ2-6; size: NA; DNA: TGTGCCAGCAGTGAGGTTACAGGGTCTGGGGCCAACGTCCTGACTTTC; CDR3: CASSEVTGSGANVLTF
V: TRBV30; length: 14; D: NA; J: TRBJ1-2; size: NA; DNA: TGTGCCTGGAGTTCAAGGGGGTCTAACTATGGCTACACCTTC; CDR3: CAWSSRGSNYGYTF
V: TRBV5-6; length: 15; D: TRBD1; J: TRBJ2-5; size: NA; DNA: TGTGCCAGCAGCAACCCGGGACAGGTGGGAAAGACCCAGTACTTC; CDR3: CASSNPGQVGKTQYF
V: TRBV2; length: 16; D: NA; J: TRBJ1-6; size: once; DNA: TGTGCCAGCAGTCCCACAGGGAGCTCCTATAATTCACCCCTCCACTTT; CDR3: CASSPTGSSYNSPLHF
V: TRBV9; length: 14; D: NA; J: TRBJ1-1; size: NA; DNA: TGTGCCAGCAGCATCGGGGGGGGGATGACTGAAGCTTTCTTT; CDR3: CASSIGGGMTEAFF
V: TRBV5-1; length: 13; D: TRBD2; J: TRBJ2-1; size: NA; DNA: TGCGCCAGCAGGGTGACTAGCGGGGGGGAGCAGTTCTTC; CDR3: CASRVTSGGEQFF
V: TRBV2; length: 15; D: NA; J: TRBJ1-5; size: once; DNA: TGTGCCAGCAGAGGACAGAGTTATAGCAATCAGCCCCAGCATTTT; CDR3: CASRGQSYSNQPQHF
V: TRBV4-2; length: 17; D: NA; J: TRBJ2-6; size: few; DNA: TGTGCCAGCAGCCCACAAGCAACCGGGGTTGGGGCCAACGTCCTGACTTTC; CDR3: CASSPQATGVGANVLTF
V: TRBV2; length: 18; D: NA; J: TRBJ2-5; size: NA; DNA: TGTGCCAGCAGGGATTTATCGTGGACAAAGAACTCGCAAGAGACCCAGTACTTC; CDR3: CASRDLSWTKNSQETQYF
V: TRBV27; length: 13; D: NA; J: TRBJ1-6; size: NA; DNA: TGTGCCAGCATGAAGACGGGGGGTTCACCCCTCCACTTT; CDR3: CASMKTGGSPLHF
V: TRBV7-9; length: 17; D: NA; J: TRBJ2-6; size: NA; DNA: TGTGTCATTCTAGGCAACAGGGATTTCTCTGGGGCCAACGTCCTGACTTTC; CDR3: CVILGNRDFSGANVLTF
V: TRBV7-9; length: 14; D: NA; J: TRBJ2-7; size: NA; DNA: TGTGCCAGCAGCTTGATGCAGGGGAGTTACGAGCAGTACTTC; CDR3: CASSLMQGSYEQYF
V: TRBV30; length: 12; D: NA; J: TRBJ2-3; size: NA; DNA: TGTGCCTGGAGTCAATCAACAGATACGCAGTATTTT; CDR3: CAWSQSTDTQYF
V: TRBV5-1; length: 14; D: TRBD1; J: TRBJ2-5; size: NA; DNA: TGCGCCAGCAGCCCGGGACAGGGGATTGAGACCCAGTACTTC; CDR3: CASSPGQGIETQYF
V: TRBV7-9; length: 13; D: TRBD1; J: TRBJ2-7; size: NA; DNA: TGTGCCAGCACCCGGGACAGTAAATACGAGCAGTACTTC; CDR3: CASTRDSKYEQYF
V: TRBV7-2; length: 15; D: TRBD1; J: TRBJ1-2; size: NA; DNA: TGTGCCAGCAGCCCCGGGATCCCACAGGGGCTTGGCTACACCTTC; CDR3: CASSPGIPQGLGYTF
V: TRBV6-4; length: 15; D: TRBD2; J: TRBJ2-2; size: NA; DNA: TGTGCCAGCAGTGCTGGGGGGGTCGGCACCGGGGAGCTGTTTTTT; CDR3: CASSAGGVGTGELFF
V: TRBV28; length: 14; D: TRBD1; J: TRBJ1-2; size: NA; DNA: TGTGCCAGCAGTTGGGGACAGGGGGTGGATGGCTACACCTTC; CDR3: CASSWGQGVDGYTF
V: TRBV4-1; length: 12; D: NA; J: TRBJ2-2; size: NA; DNA: TGCGCCAGCAGCCAAGGTCAAGGGGAGCTGTTTTTT; CDR3: CASSQGQGELFF
V: TRBV6-4; length: 15; D: TRBD2; J: TRBJ2-1; size: few; DNA: TGTGCCAGCAGTGACCTAGCGGGGGACTACAATGAGCAGTTCTTC; CDR3: CASSDLAGDYNEQFF